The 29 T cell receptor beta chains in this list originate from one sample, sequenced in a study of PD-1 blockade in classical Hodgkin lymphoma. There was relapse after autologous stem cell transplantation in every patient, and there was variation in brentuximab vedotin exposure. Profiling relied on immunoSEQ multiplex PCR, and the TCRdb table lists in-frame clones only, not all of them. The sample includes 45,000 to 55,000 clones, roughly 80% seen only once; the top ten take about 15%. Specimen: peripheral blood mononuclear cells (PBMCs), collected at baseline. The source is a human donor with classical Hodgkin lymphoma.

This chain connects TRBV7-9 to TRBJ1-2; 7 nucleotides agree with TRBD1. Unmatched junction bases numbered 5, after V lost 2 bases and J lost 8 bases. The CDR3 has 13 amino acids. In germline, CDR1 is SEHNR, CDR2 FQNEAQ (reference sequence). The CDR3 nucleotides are TGTGCCAGCAGCTTAACAGGGGAGCAAGGCTACACCTTC. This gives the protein CASSLTGEQGYTF.

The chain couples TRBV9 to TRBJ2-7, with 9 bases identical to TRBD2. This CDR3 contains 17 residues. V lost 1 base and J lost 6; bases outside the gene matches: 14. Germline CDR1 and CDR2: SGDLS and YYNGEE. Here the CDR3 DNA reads TGTGCCAGCAGCGTACCATTAGCGGGAGAGGGTCGTCTCGAGCAGTACGTC. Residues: CASSVPLAGEGRLEQYV.

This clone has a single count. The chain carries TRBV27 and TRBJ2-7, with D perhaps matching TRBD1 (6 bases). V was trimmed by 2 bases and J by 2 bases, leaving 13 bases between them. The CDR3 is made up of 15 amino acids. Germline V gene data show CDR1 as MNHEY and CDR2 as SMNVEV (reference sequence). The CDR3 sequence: CASSLRQGKTYEQYF. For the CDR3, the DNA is TGTGCCAGCAGTTTAAGGCAGGGGAAAACCTACGAGCAGTACTTC.

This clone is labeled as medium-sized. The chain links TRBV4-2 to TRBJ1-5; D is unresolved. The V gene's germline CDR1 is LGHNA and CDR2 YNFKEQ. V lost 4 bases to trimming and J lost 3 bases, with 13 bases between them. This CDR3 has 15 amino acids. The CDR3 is CASSPFGDNNQPQHF. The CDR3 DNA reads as TGTGCCAGCAGCCCCTTTGGGGATAACAATCAGCCCCAGCATTTT.

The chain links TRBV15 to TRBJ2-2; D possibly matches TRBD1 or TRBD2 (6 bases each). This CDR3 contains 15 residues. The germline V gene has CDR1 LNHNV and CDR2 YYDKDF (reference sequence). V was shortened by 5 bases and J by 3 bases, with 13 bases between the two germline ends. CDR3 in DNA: TGTGCCACCAGCTATAACAGGGACTACACCGGGGAGCTGTTTTTT. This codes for CATSYNRDYTGELFF.

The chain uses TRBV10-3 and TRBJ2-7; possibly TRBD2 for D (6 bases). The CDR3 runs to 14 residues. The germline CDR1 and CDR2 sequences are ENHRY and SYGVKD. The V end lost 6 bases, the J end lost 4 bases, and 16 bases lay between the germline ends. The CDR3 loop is CAISPGLPSYEQYF. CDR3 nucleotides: TGTGCCATCAGCCCGGGACTTCCCTCGTACGAGCAGTACTTC.

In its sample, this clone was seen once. DNA for the CDR3: TGTGCCAGCAGGGAGCGGGAGTACACCAATGAGCAGTTCTTC. It encodes CASREREYTNEQFF. This chain uses TRBV6-5 with TRBJ2-1; 8 bases map to TRBD2. V trimming: 6 bases; J trimming: 6 bases; junction bases outside the gene matches: 7. Germline values: CDR1 MNHEY, CDR2 SVGAGI. The CDR3 spans 14 residues.

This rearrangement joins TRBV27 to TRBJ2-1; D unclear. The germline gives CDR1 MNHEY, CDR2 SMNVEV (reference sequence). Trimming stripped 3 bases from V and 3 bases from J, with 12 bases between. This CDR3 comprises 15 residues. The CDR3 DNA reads TGTGCCAGCAGTTTTGGTCCCCCCTACTACAATGAGCAGTTCTTC. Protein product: CASSFGPPYYNEQFF.

CDR3 region: CASSEVQGALGLYNEQFF. The CDR3 region has the DNA TGTGCCAGCAGTGAAGTCCAGGGAGCTCTGGGGCTCTACAATGAGCAGTTCTTC. The chain combines TRBV25-1 with TRBJ2-1; D may correspond to TRBD1 or TRBD2 (5 bases each). The germline V gene has CDR1 MGHDK and CDR2 SYGVNS. The CDR3 extends over 18 amino acids. With 2 bases removed from V and 3 bases from J, the gap between germline ends came to 20 bases.

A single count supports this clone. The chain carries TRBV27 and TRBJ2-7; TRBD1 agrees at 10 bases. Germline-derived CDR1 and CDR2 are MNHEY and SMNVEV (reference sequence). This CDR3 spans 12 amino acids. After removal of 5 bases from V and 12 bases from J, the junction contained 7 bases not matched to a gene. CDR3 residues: CASSLGTGDPYV. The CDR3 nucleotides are TGTGCCAGCAGTCTGGGGACAGGGGACCCGTACGTC.

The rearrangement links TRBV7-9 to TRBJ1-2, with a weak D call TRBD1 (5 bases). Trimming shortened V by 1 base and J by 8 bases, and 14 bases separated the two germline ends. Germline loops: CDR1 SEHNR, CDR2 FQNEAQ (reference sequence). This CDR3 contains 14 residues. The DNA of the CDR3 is TGTGCCAGCAGCTTAGGGGGCAGGACAAGAGGCTACACCTTC. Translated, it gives CASSLGGRTRGYTF.

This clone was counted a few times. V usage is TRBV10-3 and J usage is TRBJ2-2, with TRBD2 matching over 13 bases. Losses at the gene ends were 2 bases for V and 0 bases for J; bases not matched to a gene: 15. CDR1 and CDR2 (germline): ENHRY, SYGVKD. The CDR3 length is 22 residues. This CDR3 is CAISETSGTSGTSSANTGELFF. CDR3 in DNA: TGTGCCATCAGTGAGACTTCTGGGACTAGCGGGACGAGCTCCGCGAACACCGGGGAGCTGTTTTTT.

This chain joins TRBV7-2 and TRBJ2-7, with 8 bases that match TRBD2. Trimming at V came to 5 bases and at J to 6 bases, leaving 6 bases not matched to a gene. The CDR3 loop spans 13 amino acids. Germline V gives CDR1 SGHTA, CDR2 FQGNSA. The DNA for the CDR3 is TGTGCCAGCAGCCCCGGACTAGCCAGCGAGCAGTACGTC. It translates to CASSPGLASEQYV.

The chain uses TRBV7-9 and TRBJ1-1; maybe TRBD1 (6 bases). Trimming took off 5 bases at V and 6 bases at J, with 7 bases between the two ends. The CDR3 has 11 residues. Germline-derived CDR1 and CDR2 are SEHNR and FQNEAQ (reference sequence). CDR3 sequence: CASSRTAEAFF. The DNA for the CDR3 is TGTGCCAGCAGCAGGACAGCTGAAGCTTTCTTT. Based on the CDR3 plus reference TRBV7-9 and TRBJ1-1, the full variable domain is DTGVSQNPRHKITKRGQNVTFRCDPISEHNRLYWYRQTLGQGPEFLTYFQNEAQLEKSRLLSDRFSAERPKGSFSTLEIQRTEQGDSAMYLCASSRTAEAFFGQGTRLTVV.

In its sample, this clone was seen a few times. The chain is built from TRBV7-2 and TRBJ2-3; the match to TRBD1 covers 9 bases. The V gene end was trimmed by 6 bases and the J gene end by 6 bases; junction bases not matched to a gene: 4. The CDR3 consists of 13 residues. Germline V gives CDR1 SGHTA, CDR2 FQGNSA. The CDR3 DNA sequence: TGTGCCAGCAGAGGGACAGGGTTTGATACGCAGTATTTT. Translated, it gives CASRGTGFDTQYF.

CDR3 bases: TGTGCCAGCAGCTTCGGACAGTTGAACACTGAAGCTTTCTTT. The encoded protein is CASSFGQLNTEAFF. The rearrangement uses TRBV6-5 and TRBJ1-1; weak D call: TRBD1 (6 bases). CDR3 length: 14 amino acids. Germline CDR1 is MNHEY and CDR2 is SVGAGI. V shed 6 bases and J shed 0 bases, with 11 bases lying between them.

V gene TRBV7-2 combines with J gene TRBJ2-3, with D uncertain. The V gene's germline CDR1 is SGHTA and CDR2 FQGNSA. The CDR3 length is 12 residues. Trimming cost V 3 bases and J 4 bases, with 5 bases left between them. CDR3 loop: CASSFRADTQYF. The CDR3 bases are TGTGCCAGCAGCTTTAGGGCAGATACGCAGTATTTT.

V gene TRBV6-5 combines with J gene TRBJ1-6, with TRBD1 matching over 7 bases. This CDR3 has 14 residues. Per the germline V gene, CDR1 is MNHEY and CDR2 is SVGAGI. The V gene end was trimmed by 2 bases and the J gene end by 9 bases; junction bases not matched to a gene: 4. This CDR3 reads CASSYPGGGSPLHF. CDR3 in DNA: TGTGCCAGCAGTTACCCAGGGGGGGGTTCACCCCTCCACTTT.

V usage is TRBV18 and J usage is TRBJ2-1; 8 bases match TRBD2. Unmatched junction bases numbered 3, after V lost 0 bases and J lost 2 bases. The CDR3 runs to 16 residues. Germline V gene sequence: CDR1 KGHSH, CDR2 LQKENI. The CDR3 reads CASSPPSGGAYNEQFF. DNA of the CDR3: TGTGCCAGCTCACCACCGAGCGGGGGCGCCTACAATGAGCAGTTCTTC.

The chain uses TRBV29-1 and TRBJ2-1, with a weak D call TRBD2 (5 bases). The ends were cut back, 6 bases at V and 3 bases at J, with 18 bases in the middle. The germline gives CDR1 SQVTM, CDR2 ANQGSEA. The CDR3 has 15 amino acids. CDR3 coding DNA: TGCAGCGTCATCCGACTCGCTAGCAACTACAATGAGCAGTTCTTC. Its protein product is CSVIRLASNYNEQFF.

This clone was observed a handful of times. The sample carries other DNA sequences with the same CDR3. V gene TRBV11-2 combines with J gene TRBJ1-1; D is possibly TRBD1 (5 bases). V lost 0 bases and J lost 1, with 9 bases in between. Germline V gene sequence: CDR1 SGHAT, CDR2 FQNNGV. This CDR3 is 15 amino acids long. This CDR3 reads CASSLDPGPNTEAFF. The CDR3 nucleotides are TGTGCCAGCAGCTTAGACCCGGGACCGAACACTGAAGCTTTCTTT.

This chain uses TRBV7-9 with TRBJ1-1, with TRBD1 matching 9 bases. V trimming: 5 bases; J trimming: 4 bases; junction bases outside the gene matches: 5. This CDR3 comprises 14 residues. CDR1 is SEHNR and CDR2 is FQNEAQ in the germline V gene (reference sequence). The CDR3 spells CASSEQGAPTEAFF. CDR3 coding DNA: TGTGCCAGCAGCGAACAGGGGGCGCCCACTGAAGCTTTCTTT.

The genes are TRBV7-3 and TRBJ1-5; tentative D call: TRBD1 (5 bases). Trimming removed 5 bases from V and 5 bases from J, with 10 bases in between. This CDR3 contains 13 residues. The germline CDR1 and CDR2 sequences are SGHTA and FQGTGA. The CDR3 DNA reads TGTGCCAGCAGCCAAACGGGGGATCAGCCCCAGCATTTT. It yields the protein CASSQTGDQPQHF.

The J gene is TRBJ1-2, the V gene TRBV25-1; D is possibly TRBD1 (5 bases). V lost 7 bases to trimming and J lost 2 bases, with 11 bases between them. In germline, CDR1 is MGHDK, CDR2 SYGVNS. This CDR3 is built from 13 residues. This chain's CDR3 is CASTGTGNYGYTF. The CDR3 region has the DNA TGTGCCAGCACCGGGACGGGGAACTATGGCTACACCTTC.

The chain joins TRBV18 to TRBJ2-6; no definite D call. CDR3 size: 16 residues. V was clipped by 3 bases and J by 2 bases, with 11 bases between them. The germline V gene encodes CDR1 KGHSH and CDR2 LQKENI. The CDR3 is CASSPYTVAGANVLTF. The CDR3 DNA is TGTGCCAGCTCACCTTACACGGTAGCTGGGGCCAACGTCCTGACTTTC. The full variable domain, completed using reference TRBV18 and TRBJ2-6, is NAGVMQNPRHLVRRRGQEARLRCSPMKGHSHVYWYRQLPEEGLKFMVYLQKENIIDESGMPKERFSAEFPKEGPSILRIQQVVRGDSAAYFCASSPYTVAGANVLTFGAGSRLTVL.

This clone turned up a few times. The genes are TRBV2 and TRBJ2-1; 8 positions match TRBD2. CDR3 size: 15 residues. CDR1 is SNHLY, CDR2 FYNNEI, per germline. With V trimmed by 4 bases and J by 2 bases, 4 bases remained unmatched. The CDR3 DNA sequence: TGTGCCAGCAGTGGAGAGCGGGGGACCTACAATGAGCAGTTCTTC. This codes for CASSGERGTYNEQFF.

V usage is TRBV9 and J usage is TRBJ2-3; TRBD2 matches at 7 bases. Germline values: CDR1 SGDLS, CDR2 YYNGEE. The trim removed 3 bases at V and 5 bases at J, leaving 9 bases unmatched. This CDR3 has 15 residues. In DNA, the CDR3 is TGTGCCAGCAGCGCGCTAGCGGCTCAACAAGATACGCAGTATTTT. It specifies CASSALAAQQDTQYF.

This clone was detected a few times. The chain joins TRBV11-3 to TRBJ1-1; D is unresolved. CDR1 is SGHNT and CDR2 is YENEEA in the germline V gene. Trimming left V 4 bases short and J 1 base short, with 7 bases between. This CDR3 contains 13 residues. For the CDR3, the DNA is TGTGCCAGCAGCTATGAAGGGAACACTGAAGCTTTCTTT. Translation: CASSYEGNTEAFF. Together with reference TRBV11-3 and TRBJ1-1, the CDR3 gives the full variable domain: EAGVVQSPRYKIIEKKQPVAFWCNPISGHNTLYWYLQNLGQGPELLIRYENEEAVDDSQLPKDRFSAERLKGVDSTLKIQPAELGDSAVYLCASSYEGNTEAFFGQGTRLTVV.

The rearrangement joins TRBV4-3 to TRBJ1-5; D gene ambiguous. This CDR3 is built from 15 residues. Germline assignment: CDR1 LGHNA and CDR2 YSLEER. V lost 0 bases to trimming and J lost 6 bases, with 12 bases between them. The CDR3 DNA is TGCGCCAGCAGCCAAGAATATGGGGTCGGTCAGCCCCAGCATTTT. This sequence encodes CASSQEYGVGQPQHF.